This is a list of T cell receptor beta chains from one sample in a study of shared clonotypes between healthy human individuals. TCRdb's copy holds only in-frame clones and misses some; the assay was immunoSEQ multiplex PCR. The sample carries a few million clones, around 94% recorded once. The sample was naive CD4+ T cells sorted from blood. The receptor source for this set is a young man in good health. Each CDR3 is given with its conserved first and last residue. Fields, in order: D gene, clone size, J gene, CDR3 length, V gene, CDR3 DNA, CDR3 protein. D genes are given only for firm matches. Size tells how often a clone was seen (once, few, many) or the class of an expanded clone, and some rows leave it out.

D: TRBD2; size: NA; J: TRBJ2-5; length: 16; V: TRBV27; DNA: TGTGCCAGCAGTTTAGGGCTAGCGGGGGAGGGTGAGACCCAGTACTTC; CDR3: CASSLGLAGEGETQYF
D: NA; size: NA; J: TRBJ2-3; length: 14; V: TRBV29-1; DNA: TGCAGCGTTGAAGCGTCGGGACACACAGATACGCAGTATTTT; CDR3: CSVEASGHTDTQYF
D: NA; size: NA; J: TRBJ1-2; length: 13; V: TRBV6-5; DNA: TGTGCCCGCAGTTACGGGGGGTTCTATGGCTACACCTTC; CDR3: CARSYGGFYGYTF
D: NA; size: NA; J: TRBJ1-4; length: 13; V: TRBV19; DNA: TGTGCCAGTAGGGGCCCCTTAAATGAAAAACTGTTTTTT; CDR3: CASRGPLNEKLFF
D: TRBD2; size: once; J: TRBJ2-1; length: 14; V: TRBV29-1; DNA: TGCAGCGTTAAGGGACTAGCGGGACGCAATGAGCAGTTCTTC; CDR3: CSVKGLAGRNEQFF
D: NA; size: NA; J: TRBJ1-2; length: 13; V: TRBV4-3; DNA: TGCGCCAGCAGCCAAGGGGCCGGGGCGAGCTACACCTTC; CDR3: CASSQGAGASYTF
D: NA; size: NA; J: TRBJ2-7; length: 14; V: TRBV5-1; DNA: TGCGCCAGCAGCTTGGTAGGGTACGGTTCTGGGCAGTACTTC; CDR3: CASSLVGYGSGQYF
D: TRBD1; size: NA; J: TRBJ2-5; length: 16; V: TRBV5-6; DNA: TGTGCCAGCAGCTTACATCCGGGACAGAGTTGGGAGACCCAGTACTTC; CDR3: CASSLHPGQSWETQYF
D: TRBD2; size: NA; J: TRBJ2-1; length: 16; V: TRBV7-2; DNA: TGTGCCAGCAGCCCCGGACTAGCGGGGGGGGGTAATGAGCAGTTCTTC; CDR3: CASSPGLAGGGNEQFF
D: TRBD1; size: NA; J: TRBJ1-6; length: 16; V: TRBV5-1; DNA: TGCGCCAGCAGCCCGGACCGGGACAGGGGAAATTCACCCCTCCACTTT; CDR3: CASSPDRDRGNSPLHF
D: NA; size: NA; J: TRBJ2-5; length: 14; V: TRBV10-3; DNA: TGTGCCATCAGCGGAGGCAGGGGACGGGGGACCCAGTACTTC; CDR3: CAISGGRGRGTQYF
D: NA; size: once; J: TRBJ2-5; length: 17; V: TRBV6-1; DNA: TGTGCCAGCAGTGAACCGGCCATGCAGACAGATCAAGAGACCCAGTACTTC; CDR3: CASSEPAMQTDQETQYF
D: NA; size: NA; J: TRBJ1-4; length: 15; V: TRBV19; DNA: TGTGCCAGTAACGGTCCGGCGGACGTCAATGAAAAACTGTTTTTT; CDR3: CASNGPADVNEKLFF
D: NA; size: NA; J: TRBJ1-2; length: 13; V: TRBV12-2; DNA: TGTGCAAGTCGCTTTAGATCCGAGCGTGCCTACACCTTC; CDR3: CASRFRSERAYTF
D: NA; size: NA; J: TRBJ2-1; length: 15; V: TRBV14; DNA: TGTGCCAGCAGCCAACGAGGGAGCTCCTACAATGAGCAGTTCTTC; CDR3: CASSQRGSSYNEQFF
D: NA; size: NA; J: TRBJ2-2; length: 14; V: TRBV7-2; DNA: TGTGCCAGCAGCTCCACCCGAGACACCGGGGAGCTGTTTTTT; CDR3: CASSSTRDTGELFF
D: TRBD1; size: NA; J: TRBJ2-7; length: 16; V: TRBV7-2; DNA: TGTGCCAGCAGCTTGGCGGGACAGGGAGGTCGGTACGAGCAGTACTTC; CDR3: CASSLAGQGGRYEQYF
D: NA; size: NA; J: TRBJ2-7; length: 13; V: TRBV5-4; DNA: TGTGCCAGCAGCTTAACAGGGACCTACGAGCAGTACTTC; CDR3: CASSLTGTYEQYF
D: TRBD1; size: NA; J: TRBJ1-4; length: 14; V: TRBV7-9; DNA: TGTGCCAGCAGCTTAGCAGGGGGCGATGAAAAACTGTTTTTT; CDR3: CASSLAGGDEKLFF
D: TRBD2; size: NA; J: TRBJ2-7; length: 17; V: TRBV27; DNA: TGTGCCAGCAGTCTAGGACGTTTCGGGACTAGCTGGTACGAGCAGTACTTC; CDR3: CASSLGRFGTSWYEQYF
D: NA; size: NA; J: TRBJ1-1; length: 14; V: TRBV5-1; DNA: TGCGCCAGCAGCTTACAGGATTTGAACACTGAAGCTTTCTTT; CDR3: CASSLQDLNTEAFF
D: TRBD1; size: NA; J: TRBJ1-1; length: 14; V: TRBV6-1; DNA: TGTGCCAGCAGGGAGACAGGGGGAGGCACTGAAGCTTTCTTT; CDR3: CASRETGGGTEAFF
D: NA; size: NA; J: TRBJ1-6; length: 15; V: TRBV30; DNA: TGTGCCTGGAACACTCCGGGACGAGGGAATTCACCCCTCCACTTT; CDR3: CAWNTPGRGNSPLHF
D: TRBD2; size: NA; J: TRBJ2-2; length: 15; V: TRBV5-1; DNA: TGCGCCAGCAGATCTAGCGGGAGTTGGGCCGGGGAGCTGTTTTTT; CDR3: CASRSSGSWAGELFF
D: TRBD1; size: NA; J: TRBJ1-6; length: 14; V: TRBV18; DNA: TGTGCCAGCTCACCAAACAGGGGGGATTCACCCCTCCACTTT; CDR3: CASSPNRGDSPLHF
D: TRBD2; size: NA; J: TRBJ2-3; length: 14; V: TRBV18; DNA: TGTGCCAGCTCACCCGACTCGGCGGGGGGTACGCAGTATTTT; CDR3: CASSPDSAGGTQYF
D: NA; size: NA; J: TRBJ2-7; length: 12; V: TRBV10-3; DNA: TGTGCCATCAGTGAGTCACTGTTTGAGCAGTACTTC; CDR3: CAISESLFEQYF
D: NA; size: NA; J: TRBJ2-2; length: 14; V: TRBV18; DNA: TGTGCCAGCTCACCACGCGCAGGGCCTTGGGAGCTGTTTTTT; CDR3: CASSPRAGPWELFF
D: NA; size: NA; J: TRBJ2-2; length: 12; V: TRBV2; DNA: TGTGCCAGCAGTTCAGGCTCGGGAGTGCTGTTTTTT; CDR3: CASSSGSGVLFF
D: NA; size: NA; J: TRBJ1-1; length: 14; V: TRBV21-1; DNA: TGTGCCAGCAGCACGGCATCGGGGTACACTGAAGCTTTCTTT; CDR3: CASSTASGYTEAFF
D: NA; size: NA; J: TRBJ1-2; length: 14; V: TRBV9; DNA: TGTGCCAGCAGCGTAGTCGGTGATGCGAAGGGCTACACCTTC; CDR3: CASSVVGDAKGYTF
D: NA; size: NA; J: TRBJ2-1; length: 13; V: TRBV29-1; DNA: TGCAGCGGCCGGTGGACAGCCGACAATGAGCAGTTCTTC; CDR3: CSGRWTADNEQFF
D: NA; size: NA; J: TRBJ2-3; length: 13; V: TRBV5-1; DNA: TGCGCCAGCAGCTCCATTTCCACAGATACGCAGTATTTT; CDR3: CASSSISTDTQYF
D: NA; size: few; J: TRBJ1-6; length: 14; V: TRBV10-3; DNA: TGTGCCATCAGTGAGGATACCGGGGGTTCACCCCTCCACTTT; CDR3: CAISEDTGGSPLHF
D: NA; size: once; J: TRBJ2-3; length: 13; V: TRBV11-3; DNA: TGTGCCAGCAGCGGGGCTAGCACAGATACGCAGTATTTT; CDR3: CASSGASTDTQYF
D: NA; size: NA; J: TRBJ2-3; length: 13; V: TRBV5-4; DNA: TGTGCCAGCAGCCGGATGGGGGAAGATACGCAGTATTTT; CDR3: CASSRMGEDTQYF
D: NA; size: NA; J: TRBJ1-2; length: 14; V: TRBV6-1; DNA: TGTGCCAGCACCCCCGGGACGGCAACCTATGGCTACACCTTC; CDR3: CASTPGTATYGYTF
D: NA; size: NA; J: TRBJ2-3; length: 14; V: TRBV5-1; DNA: TGCGCCAGCAGGCCAAGGACTAGCACAGATACGCAGTATTTT; CDR3: CASRPRTSTDTQYF
D: TRBD1; size: NA; J: TRBJ2-5; length: 13; V: TRBV6-5; DNA: TGTGCCAGCAGTTGGGACAGGGTGGGGACCCAGTACTTC; CDR3: CASSWDRVGTQYF
D: TRBD1; size: NA; J: TRBJ2-7; length: 13; V: TRBV4-1; DNA: TGCGCCAGCAGTCGTGACAGGGACTACGAGCAGTACTTC; CDR3: CASSRDRDYEQYF
D: NA; size: NA; J: TRBJ1-1; length: 13; V: TRBV14; DNA: TGTGCCAGCAGCCAGCTGGGGAACACTGAAGCTTTCTTT; CDR3: CASSQLGNTEAFF
D: TRBD1; size: NA; J: TRBJ1-5; length: 18; V: TRBV19; DNA: TGTGCCAGTAGTATAGATCTATGGAGGACAGGGCACCATCAGCCCCAGCATTTT; CDR3: CASSIDLWRTGHHQPQHF
D: NA; size: NA; J: TRBJ2-7; length: 13; V: TRBV5-6; DNA: TGTGCCAGCAGCTTCCCATCAAGTCCCGAGCAGTACTTC; CDR3: CASSFPSSPEQYF
D: TRBD2; size: NA; J: TRBJ2-5; length: 16; V: TRBV10-2; DNA: TGCGCCAGCAGTGAGAATGGCGGGAGAATCGGGGAGACCCAGTACTTC; CDR3: CASSENGGRIGETQYF
D: TRBD1; size: NA; J: TRBJ2-2; length: 12; V: TRBV30; DNA: TGTGCCTGGGATCAGGGGGCGAGGGAGCTGTTTTTT; CDR3: CAWDQGARELFF
D: NA; size: NA; J: TRBJ2-7; length: 15; V: TRBV18; DNA: TGTGCCAGCTCACCACAGTCGTCGGGGCTTTACGAGCAGTACTTC; CDR3: CASSPQSSGLYEQYF
D: TRBD1; size: NA; J: TRBJ2-7; length: 13; V: TRBV27; DNA: TGTGCCAGCAGTCGACAGGGCCTCTACGAGCAGTACTTC; CDR3: CASSRQGLYEQYF
D: NA; size: once; J: TRBJ2-1; length: 13; V: TRBV11-2; DNA: TGTGCCAGCAGCTTAGATCGTATGGGAGGGCAGTTCTTC; CDR3: CASSLDRMGGQFF
D: NA; size: NA; J: TRBJ1-3; length: 18; V: TRBV16; DNA: TGTGCCAGCAGCCAATACGGGACCCTTCCTAACTCTGGAAACACCATATATTTT; CDR3: CASSQYGTLPNSGNTIYF
D: NA; size: NA; J: TRBJ1-4; length: 16; V: TRBV7-9; DNA: TGTGCCAGCAGAACAAATCCGGGACGACGATTAGAAAAACTGTTTTTT; CDR3: CASRTNPGRRLEKLFF
D: NA; size: NA; J: TRBJ1-4; length: 12; V: TRBV6-5; DNA: TGTGCCAGCAGTCAGGACCGGGAAAAACTGTTTTTT; CDR3: CASSQDREKLFF
D: TRBD1; size: NA; J: TRBJ1-1; length: 13; V: TRBV6-1; DNA: TGTGCCAGCAGACGGGACAGGGGCACTGAAGCTTTCTTT; CDR3: CASRRDRGTEAFF